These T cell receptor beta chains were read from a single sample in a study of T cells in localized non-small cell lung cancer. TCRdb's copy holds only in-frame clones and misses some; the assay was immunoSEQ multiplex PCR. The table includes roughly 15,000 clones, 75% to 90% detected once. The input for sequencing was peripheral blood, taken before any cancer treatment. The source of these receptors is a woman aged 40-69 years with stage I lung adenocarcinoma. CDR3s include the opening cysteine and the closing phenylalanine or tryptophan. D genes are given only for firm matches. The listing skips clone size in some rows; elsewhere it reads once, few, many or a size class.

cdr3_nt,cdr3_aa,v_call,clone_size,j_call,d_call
TGTGCCAGTAAAGCAGCGACTGCTAGCGGGGGGGTGGAGACCCAGTACTTC,CASKAATASGGVETQYF,TRBV5-4,.,TRBJ2-5,TRBD2
TGTGCCAGCGGAGGGTTTCCCCTAGTTTATGGCTACACCTTC,CASGGFPLVYGYTF,TRBV6-1,.,TRBJ1-2,.
TGTGCCAGCAGCTTGCCAGGGAGGTATGAAAAACTGTTTTTT,CASSLPGRYEKLFF,TRBV5-4,.,TRBJ1-4,.
TGCGCCAGCAGCCAAGATCCGAGCGGGGGGGCCTGGGGGCAGTTCTTC,CASSQDPSGGAWGQFF,TRBV4-1,.,TRBJ2-1,TRBD2
TGTGCCATCAGTGAGCAGGGCCCTGAAGCTTTCTTT,CAISEQGPEAFF,TRBV10-3,once,TRBJ1-1,.
TGTGCCAGCAGCGTAGTTGTGGGTTTCGGCACTGAAGCTTTCTTT,CASSVVVGFGTEAFF,TRBV9,.,TRBJ1-1,.
TGTGCCAGCAGCTTATCCCAGAGGAGCGGCCAGCCCCAGCATTTT,CASSLSQRSGQPQHF,TRBV7-2,.,TRBJ1-5,.
TGTGCCAGCAGACCCCGGACAGGGAGCTACAATGAGCAGTTCTTC,CASRPRTGSYNEQFF,TRBV6-5,.,TRBJ2-1,TRBD1
TGTGCCAGCAGTGCAGACAGCAATCAGCCCCAGCATTTT,CASSADSNQPQHF,TRBV2,.,TRBJ1-5,.
TGCGCCAGCAGCCATATACAGGGAGGTTTGGGAAACACCATATATTTT,CASSHIQGGLGNTIYF,TRBV4-1,.,TRBJ1-3,.
TGCGCCAGCAAAAATACAGGGGGCTTAAACATTCAGTACTTC,CASKNTGGLNIQYF,TRBV5-1,few,TRBJ2-4,TRBD1
TGCGCCAGCAGCCTAACAAGCAACACCGGGGAGCTGTTTTTT,CASSLTSNTGELFF,TRBV5-1,.,TRBJ2-2,.
TGTGCCAGCAGCTTAAGGACGGATTTTAACTATGGCTACACCTTC,CASSLRTDFNYGYTF,TRBV7-2,.,TRBJ1-2,.
TGCGCCAGCAGCTGGACCCTTAGCGGGGGAACCGGGGAGCTGTTTTTT,CASSWTLSGGTGELFF,TRBV5-1,.,TRBJ2-2,TRBD2
TGTGCCAGCAGACAGGGGGCTTCCTACGAGCAGTACTTC,CASRQGASYEQYF,TRBV25-1,.,TRBJ2-7,TRBD1
TGTGCCAGCAGCTTAGAAGCGTATTCCTACAATGAGCAGTTCTTC,CASSLEAYSYNEQFF,TRBV11-2,.,TRBJ2-1,.
TGTGCCAGCAGCTTAACAGGGGAAGCTTTCTTT,CASSLTGEAFF,TRBV7-8,.,TRBJ1-1,.
TGTGCCAGCAGCCGAGGGGTAAAGGCTTTCTTT,CASSRGVKAFF,TRBV11-2,once,TRBJ1-1,.
TGTGCCAGCAGCGCCCGGAACACTGAAGCTTTCTTT,CASSARNTEAFF,TRBV9,few,TRBJ1-1,.
TGTGCCAGCAGTGAACATCTAGCGGGGTCGAACACCGGGGAGCTGTTTTTT,CASSEHLAGSNTGELFF,TRBV6-1,.,TRBJ2-2,TRBD2
TGCGCCAGCAGCCCCCAGGGGGGGGGAGACACCGGGGAGCTGTTTTTT,CASSPQGGGDTGELFF,TRBV4-3,.,TRBJ2-2,.
TGTGCCAGCACCCAGGACAGGGATACCTACGAGCAGTACTTC,CASTQDRDTYEQYF,TRBV14,.,TRBJ2-7,TRBD1
TGTGCCAGTCGGACCGGATGGGGTAGCAATCAGCCCCAGCATTTT,CASRTGWGSNQPQHF,TRBV19,few,TRBJ1-5,.
TGTGCCAGCAGTGACACAGATGAAGCTTTCTTT,CASSDTDEAFF,TRBV2,few,TRBJ1-1,.
TGTGCCTGGAGGGCCTGGGACAGAAACACTGAAGCTTTCTTT,CAWRAWDRNTEAFF,TRBV30,.,TRBJ1-1,TRBD1
TGTGCCAGCAGTCAGGACAGGGCCCTCTACGAGCAGTACTTC,CASSQDRALYEQYF,TRBV6-5,.,TRBJ2-7,TRBD1
TGTGCCAGCAGCTCTCACCCCGGGTCCCTGTCTAATGAAAAACTGTTTTTT,CASSSHPGSLSNEKLFF,TRBV9,.,TRBJ1-4,.
TGCAGCGTTGAAGGGTCTTACAGATATGGCTACACCTTC,CSVEGSYRYGYTF,TRBV29-1,.,TRBJ1-2,.
TGTGCCAGCAGCCAGTTCAGGGAGCAGTTCTTC,CASSQFREQFF,TRBV11-2,.,TRBJ2-1,.
TGTGCCAGCACCCAGCCCGGACCGACAGATACGCAGTATTTT,CASTQPGPTDTQYF,TRBV28,.,TRBJ2-3,.